This TCR beta chain was profiled in a study of blood T cell repertoires in COVID-19. Study as a whole: Donors in the United States, Italy and Spain gave samples during acute or convalescent COVID-19. Nucleic acid was either cDNA or gDNA, and it came from T cells, B-cell-depleted T cells, or PBMCs.

The CDR3 consists of 13 residues. The V gene's germline CDR1 is LNHDA and CDR2 SQIVND (reference sequence). J was trimmed by 4 bases and V by 3 bases; bases with no gene match: 1. Under the authors' procedure: Amplification of reference gene primers provided the estimated nucleated cell counts. The protocol was immunoSEQ multiplex PCR, while the TCRdb copy is restricted to in-frame clones and leaves out a portion. V and J calls and clone size are given by that table; D and trimming were obtained from the DNA. The sample lists about 120,000 clones; around 90% were seen once. The chain carries TRBV19 and TRBJ1-2; the match to TRBD1 covers 8 bases. Material: peripheral blood. The TCR comes from a woman in her 50s with acute or convalescent COVID-19. The DNA for the CDR3 is TGTGCCAGTAGTATGGGACAGGCCTATGGCTACACCTTC. The encoded protein is CASSMGQAYGYTF.